Listed below are T cell receptor beta chains from one sample, sequenced in a study of OX40 agonist ivuxolimab in advanced cancers. Produced via immunoSEQ multiplex PCR; TCRdb's table is partial and in-frame only. The profile shows roughly 64,000 clones, about 85% of them singletons. The sample in question was CD4+ or CD8+ T cells sorted from blood, obtained in a trial of the OX40 agonist ivuxolimab. These receptors originate from an adult with an advanced solid tumor such as melanoma, head and neck, liver or kidney cancer. Each CDR3 is given with its conserved first and last residue. Each record gives: clone size, V gene, D gene, J gene, CDR3 DNA, CDR3 protein. The D gene is left open where the match is weak. Only some rows state a clone size, as once, few, many or a class for expanded clones.

abundance: .
v_gene: TRBV10-3
d_gene: TRBD2
j_gene: TRBJ2-7
CDR3nt: TGTGCCACCAGCCGGACTAGCGGGACCTACGAGCAGTACTTC
CDR3aa: CATSRTSGTYEQYF

abundance: .
v_gene: TRBV11-2
d_gene: .
j_gene: TRBJ1-3
CDR3nt: TGTGCCAGCAGCTCTAACCTGGGGAAAGACACCATATATTTT
CDR3aa: CASSSNLGKDTIYF

abundance: .
v_gene: TRBV10-2
d_gene: .
j_gene: TRBJ1-2
CDR3nt: TGCGCCAGCAGTGATGGCGTCCGTACCTATGGCTACACCTTC
CDR3aa: CASSDGVRTYGYTF

abundance: .
v_gene: TRBV6-1
d_gene: .
j_gene: TRBJ1-5
CDR3nt: TGTGCCAGCAGTGAAATGGGACCCCTCCAGCCCCAGCATTTT
CDR3aa: CASSEMGPLQPQHF

abundance: .
v_gene: TRBV28
d_gene: TRBD1
j_gene: TRBJ1-5
CDR3nt: TGTGCCAGCAGTCGCAGGGACAGGGCGACCCAGCCCCAGCATTTT
CDR3aa: CASSRRDRATQPQHF

abundance: medium-sized
v_gene: TRBV11-1
d_gene: .
j_gene: TRBJ1-6
CDR3nt: TGTGCCAGCAGCTTATCCCCGACAGGCCGCTCGCCCCTCCACTTT
CDR3aa: CASSLSPTGRSPLHF

abundance: .
v_gene: TRBV19
d_gene: .
j_gene: TRBJ1-1
CDR3nt: TGTGCCAGTACCAGAACTGGGAACACTGAAGCTTTCTTT
CDR3aa: CASTRTGNTEAFF

abundance: .
v_gene: TRBV11-3
d_gene: .
j_gene: TRBJ1-1
CDR3nt: TGTGCCAGCAGCTTAGACCCGGCGCACCCTGAAGCTTTCTTT
CDR3aa: CASSLDPAHPEAFF

abundance: .
v_gene: TRBV19
d_gene: TRBD2
j_gene: TRBJ2-2
CDR3nt: TGTGCCAGTAAAGTGGTAGCGGGGGGTGTTAAGGGTAACACCGGGGAGCTGTTTTTT
CDR3aa: CASKVVAGGVKGNTGELFF

abundance: .
v_gene: TRBV4-1
d_gene: TRBD2
j_gene: TRBJ2-2
CDR3nt: TGCGCCAGCAGTTCCAGCGGGGGGCTGAACACCGGGGAGCTGTTTTTT
CDR3aa: CASSSSGGLNTGELFF

abundance: .
v_gene: TRBV19
d_gene: .
j_gene: TRBJ2-5
CDR3nt: TGTGCCAGTAGTGAGGGGGAGACCCAGTACTTC
CDR3aa: CASSEGETQYF

abundance: .
v_gene: TRBV7-2
d_gene: .
j_gene: TRBJ1-3
CDR3nt: TGTGCCAGCAGCTTGGATGGTCCCTCTGGAAACACCATATATTTT
CDR3aa: CASSLDGPSGNTIYF

abundance: few
v_gene: TRBV4-1
d_gene: .
j_gene: TRBJ1-5
CDR3nt: TGCGCCAGCAGCCAAGTCAGAGATAGCAATCAGCCCCAGCATTTT
CDR3aa: CASSQVRDSNQPQHF

abundance: .
v_gene: TRBV5-1
d_gene: TRBD1
j_gene: TRBJ2-5
CDR3nt: TGCGCCAGCAGCTATACGACAGGGGGAAGGAAGGAGACCCAGTACTTC
CDR3aa: CASSYTTGGRKETQYF

abundance: .
v_gene: TRBV2
d_gene: .
j_gene: TRBJ2-5
CDR3nt: TGTGCCAGCAGTCTCACCCCCGGGACCGGGGGGCAGACCCAGTACTTC
CDR3aa: CASSLTPGTGGQTQYF

abundance: once
v_gene: TRBV29-1
d_gene: .
j_gene: TRBJ2-4
CDR3nt: TGCAGCGTTGTGGACTTAGCCAAAAACATTCAGTACTTC
CDR3aa: CSVVDLAKNIQYF

abundance: .
v_gene: TRBV7-2
d_gene: TRBD2
j_gene: TRBJ2-3
CDR3nt: TGTGCCAGCAGCTCGGGGGGACTGAGCACAGATACGCAGTATTTT
CDR3aa: CASSSGGLSTDTQYF

abundance: once
v_gene: TRBV10-3
d_gene: TRBD1
j_gene: TRBJ1-1
CDR3nt: TGTGCCATCAGTGCAGGACAGGGCAACACTGAAGCTTTCTTT
CDR3aa: CAISAGQGNTEAFF

abundance: .
v_gene: TRBV21-1
d_gene: .
j_gene: TRBJ2-7
CDR3nt: TGTTCCAGTGGCGCGGGGGCCTATCTCTACGAGCAGTACTTC
CDR3aa: CSSGAGAYLYEQYF

abundance: .
v_gene: TRBV5-4
d_gene: .
j_gene: TRBJ2-2
CDR3nt: TGTGCCAGCAGCCGAGGGGTAGTCGACACCGGGGAGCTGTTTTTT
CDR3aa: CASSRGVVDTGELFF

abundance: .
v_gene: TRBV14
d_gene: TRBD2
j_gene: TRBJ2-1
CDR3nt: TGTGCCAGCAGCCTCTTTAGCGGGATGTCCAATGAGCAGTTCTTC
CDR3aa: CASSLFSGMSNEQFF

abundance: once
v_gene: TRBV7-7
d_gene: .
j_gene: TRBJ2-7
CDR3nt: TGTGCTAGCAGCTTAGGTTCAGGGGCGTACGAGCAGTACTTC
CDR3aa: CASSLGSGAYEQYF

abundance: .
v_gene: TRBV5-4
d_gene: .
j_gene: TRBJ2-7
CDR3nt: TGTGCCAGCAGCCAGGGTAAGGCCTCCTACGAGCAGTACTTC
CDR3aa: CASSQGKASYEQYF

abundance: once
v_gene: TRBV7-3
d_gene: TRBD1
j_gene: TRBJ2-2
CDR3nt: TGTGCCAGCAGCCTTGGGCAGGGGGACACCGGGGAGCTGTTTTTT
CDR3aa: CASSLGQGDTGELFF

abundance: .
v_gene: TRBV7-9
d_gene: TRBD2
j_gene: TRBJ2-1
CDR3nt: TGTGCCAGCAGCTCGGGACTAGCCGATGAGCAGTTCTTC
CDR3aa: CASSSGLADEQFF

abundance: once
v_gene: TRBV9
d_gene: .
j_gene: TRBJ1-4
CDR3nt: TGTGCCAGCAGCTCCCGGGGGCCTTCGGAAAAACTGTTTTTT
CDR3aa: CASSSRGPSEKLFF

abundance: once
v_gene: TRBV10-3
d_gene: .
j_gene: TRBJ1-1
CDR3nt: TGTGCCATCAGTGACCGAAGAACTGAAGCTTTCTTT
CDR3aa: CAISDRRTEAFF

abundance: once
v_gene: TRBV7-6
d_gene: .
j_gene: TRBJ1-2
CDR3nt: TGTGCCAGCAGCTTAGCGCTGGGAAGAGGCTACACCTTC
CDR3aa: CASSLALGRGYTF

abundance: .
v_gene: TRBV6-5
d_gene: TRBD1
j_gene: TRBJ2-7
CDR3nt: TGTGCCAGCAGTACACGGGACAGGGAAGGCGAGCAGTACTTC
CDR3aa: CASSTRDREGEQYF

abundance: .
v_gene: TRBV9
d_gene: TRBD2
j_gene: TRBJ2-1
CDR3nt: TGTGCCAGCACCAGGACTAGCGGGAGGGCCTACAATGAGCAGTTCTTC
CDR3aa: CASTRTSGRAYNEQFF

abundance: .
v_gene: TRBV5-1
d_gene: .
j_gene: TRBJ2-7
CDR3nt: TGCGCCAGCAGCGCCGTGGGCGCCGGAAACTCCTACGAGCAGTACTTC
CDR3aa: CASSAVGAGNSYEQYF

abundance: .
v_gene: TRBV7-2
d_gene: .
j_gene: TRBJ2-2
CDR3nt: TGTGCCAGCAGCTTAGGTCATCGGACCGGGGAGCTGTTTTTT
CDR3aa: CASSLGHRTGELFF

abundance: .
v_gene: TRBV28
d_gene: .
j_gene: TRBJ2-1
CDR3nt: TGTGCCAGCAGCACACCGGAGGGGGGGCGCGTCTACAATGAGCAGTTCTTC
CDR3aa: CASSTPEGGRVYNEQFF

abundance: .
v_gene: TRBV5-1
d_gene: TRBD2
j_gene: TRBJ2-5
CDR3nt: TGCGCCAGCAGCTATAACCCGGGACTAATCAAAGAGACCCAGTACTTC
CDR3aa: CASSYNPGLIKETQYF

abundance: .
v_gene: TRBV11-3
d_gene: .
j_gene: TRBJ2-3
CDR3nt: TGTGCCAGCAGTCAAAACGGAATAAGGACAGATACGCAGTATTTT
CDR3aa: CASSQNGIRTDTQYF

abundance: .
v_gene: TRBV7-2
d_gene: TRBD2
j_gene: TRBJ2-7
CDR3nt: TGTGCCAGCAGCTCCCCGGGGGGCTACGAGCAGTACTTC
CDR3aa: CASSSPGGYEQYF

abundance: .
v_gene: TRBV6-5
d_gene: .
j_gene: TRBJ1-4
CDR3nt: TGTGCCAGCAGCCTAAGCGGGACGTCTGGGGAAAAACTGTTTTTT
CDR3aa: CASSLSGTSGEKLFF

abundance: .
v_gene: TRBV5-1
d_gene: .
j_gene: TRBJ2-3
CDR3nt: TGCGCCAGCAGCCGTGACGGGGCGCGAGATACGCAGTATTTT
CDR3aa: CASSRDGARDTQYF

abundance: .
v_gene: TRBV13
d_gene: .
j_gene: TRBJ2-5
CDR3nt: TGTGCCAGCAGCTTAGAAGAGACCCAGTACTTC
CDR3aa: CASSLEETQYF

abundance: few
v_gene: TRBV27
d_gene: TRBD1
j_gene: TRBJ1-1
CDR3nt: TGTGCCAGCAGTTTATGGACAGGGGGAGGAGACACTGAAGCTTTCTTT
CDR3aa: CASSLWTGGGDTEAFF

abundance: .
v_gene: TRBV11-3
d_gene: TRBD1
j_gene: TRBJ2-3
CDR3nt: TGTGCCAGCAGCACTGGACAGGGTCCGCAGTATTTT
CDR3aa: CASSTGQGPQYF

abundance: once
v_gene: TRBV2
d_gene: TRBD1
j_gene: TRBJ1-1
CDR3nt: TGTGCCAGCAGTGCGGGGCTGACAGGGGTACTATTCGTAGCTTTCTTT
CDR3aa: CASSAGLTGVLFVAFF

abundance: .
v_gene: TRBV27
d_gene: .
j_gene: TRBJ2-6
CDR3nt: TGTGCCAGCAGTTTACTGGGCAGGCATACTTTCTCTGGGGCCAACGTCCTGACTTTC
CDR3aa: CASSLLGRHTFSGANVLTF

abundance: .
v_gene: TRBV29-1
d_gene: TRBD1
j_gene: TRBJ1-3
CDR3nt: TGCAGCGTGGGACCAAGGACAGGGGGTGGAAACACCATATATTTT
CDR3aa: CSVGPRTGGGNTIYF

abundance: .
v_gene: TRBV5-4
d_gene: TRBD1
j_gene: TRBJ1-1
CDR3nt: TGTGCCAGCAGCTTTGGACAGGGGGGGACTGAAGCTTTCTTT
CDR3aa: CASSFGQGGTEAFF

abundance: .
v_gene: TRBV18
d_gene: .
j_gene: TRBJ2-1
CDR3nt: TGTGCCAGCTCACCACCGAACTCACTGAGCTCCTACAATGAGCAGTTCTTC
CDR3aa: CASSPPNSLSSYNEQFF

abundance: .
v_gene: TRBV18
d_gene: TRBD1
j_gene: TRBJ1-2
CDR3nt: TGTGCCAGCTCACCATCCGAGACAGGGGGCGTTTATGGCTACACCTTC
CDR3aa: CASSPSETGGVYGYTF

abundance: .
v_gene: TRBV28
d_gene: .
j_gene: TRBJ2-1
CDR3nt: TGTGCCAGTAATTCACGGTCGGGGGCGGGAGACTCCTACAATGAGCAGTTCTTC
CDR3aa: CASNSRSGAGDSYNEQFF

abundance: .
v_gene: TRBV19
d_gene: .
j_gene: TRBJ1-2
CDR3nt: TGTGCCAGTAGTATTCAACAGCTCTATGGCTACACCTTC
CDR3aa: CASSIQQLYGYTF

abundance: .
v_gene: TRBV10-1
d_gene: .
j_gene: TRBJ2-3
CDR3nt: TGCGCCAGCAGTGAGTCGGGGAGGGATACGCAGTATTTT
CDR3aa: CASSESGRDTQYF

abundance: once
v_gene: TRBV28
d_gene: .
j_gene: TRBJ1-4
CDR3nt: TGTGCCAGCAGCCCCTGGGGGGAAAAACTGTTTTTT
CDR3aa: CASSPWGEKLFF

abundance: once
v_gene: TRBV18
d_gene: .
j_gene: TRBJ1-1
CDR3nt: TGTGCCAGCTCACCGTCAAGGTCTTCGGGGACTGAAGCTTTCTTT
CDR3aa: CASSPSRSSGTEAFF

abundance: once
v_gene: TRBV4-3
d_gene: TRBD2
j_gene: TRBJ2-3
CDR3nt: TGCGCCAGCAGCCTGCGGGGGGGCTCAGATACGCAGTATTTT
CDR3aa: CASSLRGGSDTQYF

abundance: once
v_gene: TRBV23-1
d_gene: TRBD1
j_gene: TRBJ1-5
CDR3nt: TGCGCCAGCAGTCACCTGGGGACAGGGGATAATCAGCCCCAGCATTTT
CDR3aa: CASSHLGTGDNQPQHF

abundance: .
v_gene: TRBV2
d_gene: .
j_gene: TRBJ2-7
CDR3nt: TGTGCCAGCAGTGATACTATGGGTTCCTACGAGCAGTACTTC
CDR3aa: CASSDTMGSYEQYF